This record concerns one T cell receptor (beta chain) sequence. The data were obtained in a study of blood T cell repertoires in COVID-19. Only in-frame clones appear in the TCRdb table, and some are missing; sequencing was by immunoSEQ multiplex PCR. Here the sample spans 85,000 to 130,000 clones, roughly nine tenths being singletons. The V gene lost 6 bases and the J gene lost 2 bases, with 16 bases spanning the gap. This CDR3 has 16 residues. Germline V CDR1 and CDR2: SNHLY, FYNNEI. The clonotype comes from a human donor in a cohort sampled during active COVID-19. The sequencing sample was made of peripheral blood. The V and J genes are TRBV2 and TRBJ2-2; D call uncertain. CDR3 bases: TGTGCCAGCAGCCCCGCTCCCCCGGGTAACACCGGGGAGCTGTTTTTT. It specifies CASSPAPPGNTGELFF.